This TCR beta chain is drawn from a study of beta chain features in type 1 diabetes. Trimming removed 4 bases at V and 4 bases at J, with 19 bases between. From germline, CDR1 is SGHNT and CDR2 YYREEE (reference sequence). The CDR3 extends over 16 amino acids. Points from the study as a whole: Shorter TCRB CDR3s, moderately but significantly so, marked every one of the four CD4+ subsets in Type 1 diabetes patients.

In the case of this clone: Its antigen is as yet unknown.

Expressed TCRB transcripts got sequenced, as all isolated RNA was reverse transcribed. TCRdb's table, derived via immunoSEQ multiplex PCR, lists solely in-frame clones and lacks some. The sample shows about 250,000 clones, 12% to 15% of them seen only once. Based on CD45RO/CCR7/CD25/CD127/CD95/CD27, CD4+ regulatory, stem cell-like memory, naive and central memory cells were sorted. The sample was naive CD4+ T cells from blood. The source is a woman in her thirties or forties in good health. This chain connects TRBV5-4 to TRBJ2-3; D possibly corresponds to TRBD2 (5 bases). CDR3 in DNA: TGTGCCAGCAGCCCGGAGCCCGCCCCGCGGGCAGATACGCAGTATTTT. Amino acid sequence: CASSPEPAPRADTQYF.